This T cell receptor (beta chain) comes out of a study of CD8+ T cells in alopecia areata. Study context: Treatment comprised oral tofacitinib, 5 to 10 mg twice daily, in treated patients.

As the sequencing template, cDNA was produced by extracting RNA and reverse transcribing it. Repertoires were generated with immunoSEQ multiplex PCR, while TCRdb's copy carries only in-frame clones and drops some. Counted here are 150,000 to 160,000 clones, about 53% occurring once; the ten biggest clones make up 15% to 20%. The V end was cut by 3 bases, the J end by 3 bases, with 4 bases between. Germline CDR1 SEHNR, CDR2 FQNEAQ (reference sequence). The CDR3 is 12 residues long. A note on this clone: Additional DNA sequences in this sample encode the identical CDR3.

Source: CD8+ T cells sorted from blood, taken at week 0. The V and J genes are TRBV7-9 and TRBJ2-3, with no clear D. The clonotype originates from a human donor with alopecia areata. The CDR3 region has the DNA TGTGCCAGCAGCTTGGGGACAGATACGCAGTATTTT. Its protein is CASSLGTDTQYF.